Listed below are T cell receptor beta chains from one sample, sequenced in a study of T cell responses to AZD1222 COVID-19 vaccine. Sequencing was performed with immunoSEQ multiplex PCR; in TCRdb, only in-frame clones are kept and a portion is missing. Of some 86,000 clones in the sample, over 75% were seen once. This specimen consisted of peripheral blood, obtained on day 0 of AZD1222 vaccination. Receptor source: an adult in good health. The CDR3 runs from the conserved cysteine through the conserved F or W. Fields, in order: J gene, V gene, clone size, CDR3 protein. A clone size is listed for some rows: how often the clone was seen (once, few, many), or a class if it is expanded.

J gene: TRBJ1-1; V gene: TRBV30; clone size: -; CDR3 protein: CALGTVRSPMNTEAFF
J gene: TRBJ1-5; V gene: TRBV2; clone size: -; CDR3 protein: CASGTDRSSNQPQHF
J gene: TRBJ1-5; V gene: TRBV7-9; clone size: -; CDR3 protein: CASSRQGTGGNQPQHF
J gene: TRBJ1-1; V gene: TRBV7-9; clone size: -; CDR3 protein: CASSFDGGEAFF
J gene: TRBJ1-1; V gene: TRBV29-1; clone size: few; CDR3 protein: CSVEEGWVNTEAFF
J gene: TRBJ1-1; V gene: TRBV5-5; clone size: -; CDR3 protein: CASSWGANTEAFF
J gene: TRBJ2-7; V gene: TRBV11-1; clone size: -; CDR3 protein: CASSLATGTTLEQYF
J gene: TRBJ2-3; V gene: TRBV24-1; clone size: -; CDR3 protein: CATSETQGEVNTQYF
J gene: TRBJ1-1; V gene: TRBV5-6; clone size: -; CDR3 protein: CASSPGILNTEAFF
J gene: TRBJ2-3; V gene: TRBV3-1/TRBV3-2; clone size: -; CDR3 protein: CASSQALSDTQYF
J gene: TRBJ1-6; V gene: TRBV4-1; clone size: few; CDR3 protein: CASSQDPAGTTPLHF
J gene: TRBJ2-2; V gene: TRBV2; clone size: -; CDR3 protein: CASSDGPTTNTGELFF
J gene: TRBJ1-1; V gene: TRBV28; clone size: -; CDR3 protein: CASWAGNTEAFF
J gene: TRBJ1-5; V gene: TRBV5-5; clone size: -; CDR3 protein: CASSYSQGGNQPQHF